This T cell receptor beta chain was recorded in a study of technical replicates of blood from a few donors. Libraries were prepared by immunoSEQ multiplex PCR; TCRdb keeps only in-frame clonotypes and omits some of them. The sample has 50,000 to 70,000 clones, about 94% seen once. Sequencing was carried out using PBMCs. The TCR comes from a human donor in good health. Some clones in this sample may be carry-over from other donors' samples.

The DNA of the CDR3 is TGTGCCAGCAGCTTAAGGCTACGGGATGGCTACACCTTC. As protein: CASSLRLRDGYTF. The chain carries TRBV7-2 and TRBJ1-2; unclear D gene. The CDR3 runs 13 residues. Germline CDR1 and CDR2: SGHTA and FQGNSA. The V gene lost 2 bases and the J gene lost 6 bases, with 10 bases spanning the gap.